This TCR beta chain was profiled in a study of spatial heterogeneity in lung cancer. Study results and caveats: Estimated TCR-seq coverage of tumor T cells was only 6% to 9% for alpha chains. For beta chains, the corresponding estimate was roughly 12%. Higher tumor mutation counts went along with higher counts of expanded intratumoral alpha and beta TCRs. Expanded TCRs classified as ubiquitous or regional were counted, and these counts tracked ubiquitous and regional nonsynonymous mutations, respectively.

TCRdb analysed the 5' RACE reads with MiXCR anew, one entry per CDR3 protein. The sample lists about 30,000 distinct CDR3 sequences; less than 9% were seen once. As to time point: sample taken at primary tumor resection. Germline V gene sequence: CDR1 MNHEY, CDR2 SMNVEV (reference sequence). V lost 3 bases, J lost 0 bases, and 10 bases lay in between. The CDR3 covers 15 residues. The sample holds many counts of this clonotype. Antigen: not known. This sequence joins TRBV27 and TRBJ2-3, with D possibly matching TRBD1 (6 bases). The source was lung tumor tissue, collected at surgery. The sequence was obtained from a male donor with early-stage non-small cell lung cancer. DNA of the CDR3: TGTGCCAGCAGTTTGGTGGACAGAAGCACAGATACGCAGTATTTT. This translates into CASSLVDRSTDTQYF.